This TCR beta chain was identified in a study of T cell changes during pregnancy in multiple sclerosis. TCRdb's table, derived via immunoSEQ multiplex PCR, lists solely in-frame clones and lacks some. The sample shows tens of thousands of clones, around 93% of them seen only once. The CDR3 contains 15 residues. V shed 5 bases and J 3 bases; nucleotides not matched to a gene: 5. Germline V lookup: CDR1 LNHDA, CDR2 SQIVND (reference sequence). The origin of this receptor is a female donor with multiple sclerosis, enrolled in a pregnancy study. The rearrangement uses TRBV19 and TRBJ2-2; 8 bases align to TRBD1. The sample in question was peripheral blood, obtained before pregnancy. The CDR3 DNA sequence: TGTGCCAGTAGTCAAATACAGGGGGACACCGGGGAGCTGTTTTTT. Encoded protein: CASSQIQGDTGELFF.